This T cell receptor (beta chain) was retrieved from a study of cytomegalovirus exposure and HLA in healthy donors. Broader study findings: Later analysis associated a missense DCLRE1C variant with TCR beta V- and J-gene trimming.

PCR amplification relied on 60 Vbeta primers (plus 13 Jbeta primers). Profiled with immunoSEQ multiplex PCR; TCRdb holds only in-frame clones, not every one. The sample includes 100,000 to 150,000 clones, around three quarters of them seen just once. Concerning this clone itself: Antigen unknown.

This CDR3 is built from 14 residues. From germline, CDR1 is SNHLY and CDR2 FYNNEI. The gene calls are TRBV2 and TRBJ2-5; D may be TRBD1 (5 bases). The J call may be faulty, since TRBJ2-7 better matches the DNA end. Sample: PBMCs. The clonotype originates from a man aged 25 to 45 in good health and CMV-seropositive. DNA for the CDR3: TGTGCCAGCAGTGAAAGGGGATACTCCTACGAGCAGTACTTC. As protein: CASSERGYSYEQYF.